These T cell receptor beta chains were read from a single sample in a study of OX40 agonist ivuxolimab in advanced cancers. Repertoires were generated with immunoSEQ multiplex PCR, while TCRdb's copy carries only in-frame clones and drops some. In the table there are about 94,000 clones, roughly 91% of which are singletons. The sample in question was CD4+ or CD8+ T cells sorted from blood, obtained in a trial of the OX40 agonist ivuxolimab. These receptors were taken from an adult with an advanced solid tumor such as melanoma, head and neck, liver or kidney cancer. Each CDR3 is given with its conserved first and last residue. A D gene is named only where the DNA matches it firmly. Size is omitted from some rows. Given values are once, few, many or a class for expanded clones.

j_call v_call d_call clone_size cdr3_aa cdr3_nt
TRBJ2-1 TRBV9 NA NA CASSVATGIAGEQFF TGTGCCAGCAGCGTAGCTACTGGAATAGCTGGGGAGCAGTTCTTC
TRBJ1-2 TRBV19 NA few CASSGVLYGYTF TGTGCCAGTAGTGGAGTCCTCTATGGCTACACCTTC
TRBJ2-1 TRBV19 TRBD2 few CASGGLTYNEQFF TGTGCCAGCGGGGGACTAACATACAATGAGCAGTTCTTC
TRBJ1-2 TRBV5-1 TRBD1 NA CASSLDRADYGYTF TGCGCCAGCAGTTTGGACAGGGCGGACTATGGCTACACCTTC
TRBJ1-2 TRBV5-1 TRBD1 NA CASRSGQGVYGYTF TGCGCCAGCCGATCGGGACAGGGGGTTTATGGCTACACCTTC
TRBJ2-6 TRBV15 NA NA CATSRDRISGANVLTF TGTGCCACCAGCAGAGATCGGATCTCTGGGGCCAACGTCCTGACTTTC
TRBJ1-5 TRBV11-3 NA NA CASSLGRVNQPQHF TGTGCCAGCAGCTTAGGCAGGGTCAATCAGCCCCAGCATTTT
TRBJ2-3 TRBV18 NA NA CASSTDYSSTDTQYF TGTGCCAGCTCAACGGACTATTCTAGCACAGATACGCAGTATTTT
TRBJ1-6 TRBV19 NA few CASGFPGGSAPLHF TGTGCCAGTGGATTTCCGGGTGGTTCGGCACCCCTCCACTTT
TRBJ2-1 TRBV15 TRBD2 NA CATSRGLAGDHEQFF TGTGCCACCAGCAGAGGACTAGCGGGTGATCATGAGCAGTTCTTC
TRBJ2-3 TRBV19 NA NA CASSIVLTDTQYF TGTGCCAGTAGTATAGTGCTGACAGATACGCAGTATTTT
TRBJ2-5 TRBV4-1 NA NA CASSHPKDTPRREAQYF TGCGCCAGCAGCCATCCCAAAGATACCCCTCGAAGAGAGGCCCAGTACTTC
TRBJ2-2 TRBV30 NA once CAWRRPGTGELFF TGTGCCTGGAGAAGGCCGGGGACCGGGGAGCTGTTTTTT
TRBJ2-1 TRBV7-9 NA NA CASSFLRGSYNEQFF TGTGCCAGCAGCTTCCTCAGGGGCTCCTACAATGAGCAGTTCTTC
TRBJ1-2 TRBV19 NA NA CASSMEFGYTF TGTGCCAGTAGTATGGAGTTTGGCTACACCTTC
TRBJ1-5 TRBV2 NA NA CASSEGGQAINQPQHF TGTGCCAGCAGTGAAGGGGGCCAGGCGATAAATCAGCCCCAGCATTTT
TRBJ1-2 TRBV29-1 NA NA CSVKNYGYTF TGCAGCGTTAAGAACTATGGCTACACCTTC